The clone carrying this T cell receptor beta chain was observed at least ten times. Its antigen is still unknown. The sample is drawn from a study of early T cells in non-severe SARS-CoV-2 infection. Across the whole study: Sequencing targeted bulk RNA from unsorted whole blood, leaving chains unpaired.

Points from the study as a whole: VDJdb matching, biased toward anti-spike CD8 responses, missed private and CD4 specificities.

Germline V gene lookup returns CDR1 LGHNA and CDR2 YSLEER. Trimming removed 1 base from V and 0 bases from J, with 4 bases in between. This CDR3 contains 14 residues. Individual cDNA molecules were tagged with unique molecular identifiers. TCRdb recomputed calls from the 5' RACE reads with MiXCR, one row per CDR3 protein. The sample includes just over 70,000 distinct CDR3 sequences, around 13% of them seen just once. This clonotype was obtained from an adult who was a healthcare worker with PCR-confirmed SARS-CoV-2 infection or an uninfected control (not recorded which). Material: whole blood. The chain couples TRBV4-3 to TRBJ2-1, with D unclear. The DNA of the CDR3 is TGCGCCAGCAGCCAAGGGGCCTCCTACAATGAGCAGTTCTTC. Translating it yields CASSQGASYNEQFF.